The sequence of this T cell receptor (beta chain) was determined in a study of post-analysis software for immune sequencing data (dated by TCRdb to the mid-2010s). Regarding the research as a whole: The recorded disease courses included relapsing-remitting, secondary progressive and progressive-relapsing multiple sclerosis, and some patients had no subtype annotation. The patient repertoires were compared against approximately twelve previously published healthy control repertoires obtained from donors aged about 6 to 28 years. A subset of samples was prepared in parallel using single-end sample barcoding, then pooled and co-amplified after Illumina adapter ligation. What the research found in general, with its limitations: Direct clustering with F measure revealed strong co-clustering of samples prepared in the same batch, which led to a batch-effect correction. Compared with controls, multiple sclerosis patients had significantly lower normalized Chao1 diversity, a finding suggesting substantial peripheral T-cell clonal expansion. The multiple sclerosis patient group was slightly younger than the control group. Patients showed significantly higher frequencies than controls for roughly 5 TRBV segments, among them TRBV5-6, TRBV5-1 and TRBV20-1.

The CDR3 runs 16 residues from the cysteine to the phenylalanine. Only CDR3 DNA is held: 48 bases, read in frame from base 1. V is clipped by 4 bases and J by 2 bases, and the sequence between their germline boundaries is 14 bases long. Via the germline V gene, CDR1 is MNHEY and CDR2 SVGAGI. Library creation used PCR. Sequencing was carried out with an Illumina HiSeq 2500. Unique molecular identifiers were incorporated into TCR beta cDNA libraries to reduce PCR and sequencing biases. Per 1 to 10 million input T cells, some 500,000 cDNA molecules were obtained, such that each molecule approximated one T cell. The patient libraries were prepared and sequenced using the same protocol as the earlier healthy control dataset. Samples belonging to the same batch were prepared together, multiplexed and sequenced on a shared HiSeq lane. The authors processed their data as follows. MIGEC was used to process the raw barcoded reads, and molecular identifier groups with only a single read were discarded before consensus assembly and CDR3 extraction. Clonotype tables were post-analysed with VDJtools, normalizing diversity by down-sampling all datasets to the smallest sample size. Repertoire overlap clustering matched CDR3 amino acid but not nucleotide sequences to correct batch-related cross-sample contamination. TCRdb redid the processing of the public reads, applying fastp at Q25 and MiXCR, and retained in-frame beta chains. Every CDR3 protein is listed once, alongside the most common genes and DNA of its rows. TCRdb, rather than the study authors, made the V and J calls. The sample contains approximately 690,000 distinct CDR3 sequences, 59% of them found a single time. Roughly 10% of the sample is taken by the ten largest.

To demonstrate the VDJtools post-analysis software, TCR beta repertoires were profiled from the peripheral blood of over ten young patients with multiple sclerosis. The patients with multiple sclerosis were children and adolescents between roughly 6 and 17 years of age. Concerning this clonotype itself: It has no known antigen specificity. One base away there is no much larger clone; base qualities are not given.

This clonotype originated in a girl aged 2 to 9 with multiple sclerosis. The rearrangement combines TRBV6-5 with TRBJ2-2, and the D gene may be TRBD1, 5 bases matching. The sequenced sample was blood. The encoded CDR3 is CASSSRVSPNTGELFF. The sequence in DNA is TGTGCCAGCAGTTCCAGGGTTAGTCCCAACACCGGGGAGCTGTTTTTT.